This is a list of T cell receptor beta chains from one sample in a study of T cells in tuberculosis. Here immunoSEQ multiplex PCR was the method, and the copy in TCRdb shows in-frame clones only, minus some. The sample holds about 40,000 clones, roughly 93% seen once. The sample consisted of PBMCs. These receptor sequences come from a donor between 10 and 35 years old with latent tuberculosis or without tuberculosis infection. Some clones in this sample may be carry-over from other donors' samples. CDR3s include the opening cysteine and the closing phenylalanine or tryptophan. D genes are given only for firm matches. Size is stated for part of the rows, as once, few or many counts, or as a class when the clone is expanded.

v_call	clone_size	j_call	d_call	cdr3_length	cdr3_aa	cdr3_nt
TRBV2	.	TRBJ1-4	TRBD1	15	CASSDGQGAREKLFF	TGTGCCAGCAGCGATGGACAGGGGGCGCGTGAAAAACTGTTTTTT
TRBV27	.	TRBJ2-2	.	16	CASSLSTGQATGELFF	TGTGCCAGCAGTTTATCCACAGGGCAGGCGACCGGGGAGCTGTTTTTT
TRBV7-2	.	TRBJ1-1	.	15	CASSPGRGMNTEAFF	TGTGCCAGCAGCCCCGGAAGAGGGATGAACACTGAAGCTTTCTTT
TRBV7-9	.	TRBJ2-7	.	16	CASGLHSGLAAYEQYF	TGTGCCAGCGGTCTTCACTCGGGACTGGCCGCCTACGAGCAGTACTTC
TRBV5-1	.	TRBJ1-5	TRBD1	15	CASSLSGTGSQPQHF	TGCGCCAGCAGCTTGAGCGGGACAGGCAGTCAGCCCCAGCATTTT
TRBV7-8	.	TRBJ1-1	.	13	CASSLARQYEAFF	TGTGCCAGCAGCTTAGCGAGACAGTATGAAGCTTTCTTT
TRBV5-1	.	TRBJ2-2	TRBD1	15	CASSWGQGIAGELFF	TGCGCCAGCAGCTGGGGACAGGGGATCGCCGGGGAGCTGTTTTTT
TRBV30	few	TRBJ1-5	.	13	CAWSADSHQPQHF	TGTGCCTGGAGCGCAGACAGTCATCAGCCCCAGCATTTT
TRBV10-3	.	TRBJ1-3	TRBD1	17	CAISETRQGLSGNTIYF	TGTGCCATCAGTGAGACACGACAGGGGCTCTCTGGAAACACCATATATTTT
TRBV5-1	.	TRBJ2-1	.	15	CASSLGLNTYNEQFF	TGCGCCAGCAGCTTGGGGCTGAATACCTACAATGAGCAGTTCTTC
TRBV30	.	TRBJ2-1	.	14	CAWSVLTSNNEQFF	TGTGCCTGGAGTGTACTAACGAGTAACAATGAGCAGTTCTTC
TRBV27	.	TRBJ2-7	TRBD1	15	CASSWGQGDYDEQYF	TGTGCCAGCAGTTGGGGACAGGGCGATTACGACGAGCAGTACTTC
TRBV6-5	.	TRBJ2-2	.	12	CASRRNPGELFF	TGTGCCAGCAGGCGCAATCCCGGGGAGCTGTTTTTT
TRBV25-1	.	TRBJ1-1	.	14	CASSPTPGGTEAFF	TGTGCCAGCAGCCCAACCCCGGGTGGGACTGAAGCTTTCTTT
TRBV19	once	TRBJ1-2	TRBD1	14	CASSPGQANYGYTF	TGTGCCAGTAGCCCGGGACAGGCGAACTATGGCTACACCTTC
TRBV28	.	TRBJ2-1	.	15	CASSLLPSEANEQFF	TGTGCCAGCAGTTTATTGCCTAGCGAAGCGAATGAGCAGTTCTTC
TRBV5-8	.	TRBJ2-7	.	14	CASSLMRYSYEQYF	TGTGCCAGCAGCTTGATGAGGTACTCCTACGAGCAGTACTTC
TRBV5-4	.	TRBJ2-1	TRBD2	16	CASSPLRGGRFNEQFF	TGTGCCAGTAGTCCCCTTCGGGGGGGCAGATTCAATGAGCAGTTCTTC
TRBV5-8	.	TRBJ1-2	TRBD1	15	CASIPLDREEYGYTF	TGTGCCAGCATCCCGTTAGACAGGGAGGAATATGGCTACACCTTC
TRBV7-8	.	TRBJ1-1	.	17	CASSLAALGALNTEAFF	TGTGCCAGCAGCTTAGCCGCTCTTGGGGCCCTAAACACTGAAGCTTTCTTT
TRBV28	once	TRBJ1-6	.	13	CASSPYVQSPLHF	TGTGCCAGCAGCCCGTATGTGCAGTCACCCCTCCACTTT
TRBV7-8	.	TRBJ1-5	TRBD1	15	CASSADRGRRQPQHF	TGTGCCAGCAGCGCCGACAGGGGGCGCCGTCAGCCCCAGCATTTT
TRBV27	.	TRBJ1-6	.	16	CASSLTPSSYNSPLHF	TGTGCCAGCAGTTTAACCCCGAGCTCCTATAATTCACCCCTCCACTTT
TRBV6-5	.	TRBJ2-2	.	15	CASTLEGSWAGELFF	TGTGCCAGCACCCTCGAAGGGAGTTGGGCCGGGGAGCTGTTTTTT
TRBV21-1	.	TRBJ1-2	.	13	CASSRGQGYGYTF	TGTGCCAGCAGCAGGGGGCAGGGCTATGGCTACACCTTC
TRBV19	.	TRBJ1-5	TRBD1	15	CASNGGTGRGQPQHF	TGTGCCAGTAACGGGGGGACAGGCCGGGGACAGCCCCAGCATTTT
TRBV2	.	TRBJ2-1	TRBD1	19	CASSVGTGRLAGKYNEQFF	TGTGCCAGCAGTGTCGGGACAGGGCGGTTGGCGGGGAAATACAATGAGCAGTTCTTC
TRBV30	few	TRBJ2-3	TRBD1	14	CAWSTGAGTDTQYF	TGTGCCTGGAGTACAGGGGCTGGCACAGATACGCAGTATTTT
TRBV5-1	.	TRBJ1-1	TRBD1	17	CASSLGQGVGLDTEAFF	TGCGCCAGCAGCTTGGGACAGGGGGTAGGTTTGGACACTGAAGCTTTCTTT
TRBV7-2	.	TRBJ2-7	TRBD2	13	CASRPAGGLGKYF	TGTGCCAGCAGACCTGCGGGGGGGCTGGGGAAGTACTTC
TRBV5-6	.	TRBJ2-1	TRBD2	15	CASRSGTSASNEQFF	TGTGCCAGCAGATCCGGGACTAGCGCGTCCAATGAGCAGTTCTTC
TRBV13	.	TRBJ1-3	TRBD1	16	CASSLGQGAPGNTIYF	TGTGCCAGCAGCTTAGGTCAGGGGGCGCCTGGAAACACCATATATTTT
TRBV7-2	.	TRBJ1-3	.	14	CASRPGFSGNTIYF	TGTGCCAGCAGACCAGGGTTCTCTGGAAACACCATATATTTT
TRBV18	.	TRBJ2-3	TRBD2	15	CASSPSGGGTDTQYF	TGTGCCAGCTCCCCTAGCGGGGGGGGCACAGATACGCAGTATTTT
TRBV10-1	.	TRBJ2-1	TRBD2	15	CASSEGTSGANEQFF	TGCGCCAGCAGTGAGGGGACTAGCGGGGCCAATGAGCAGTTCTTC
TRBV7-2	.	TRBJ1-5	TRBD1	15	CASSSGGFGNQPQHF	TGTGCCAGCAGCTCAGGGGGCTTTGGCAATCAGCCCCAGCATTTT
TRBV7-3	.	TRBJ2-2	.	16	CASSLRTDANTGELFF	TGTGCCAGCAGCTTAAGGACAGACGCGAACACCGGGGAGCTGTTTTTT
TRBV18	.	TRBJ2-3	TRBD2	16	CASSPVAIAGEDTQYF	TGTGCCAGCTCACCAGTGGCGATAGCGGGGGAAGATACGCAGTATTTT
TRBV5-4	.	TRBJ2-3	TRBD1	16	CASSPSQGAITDTQYF	TGTGCCAGCAGCCCTTCACAGGGGGCTATCACAGATACGCAGTATTTT
TRBV11-3	once	TRBJ2-3	TRBD1	16	CASSLDGTVSTDTQYF	TGTGCCAGCAGCTTAGATGGGACAGTTAGCACAGATACGCAGTATTTT
TRBV19	.	TRBJ1-1	.	17	CASSMDTKGAVNTEAFF	TGTGCCAGTAGTATGGACACGAAGGGTGCGGTGAACACTGAAGCTTTCTTT
TRBV5-1	.	TRBJ2-1	.	15	CASRIGQWAYNEQFF	TGCGCCAGCAGGATAGGACAGTGGGCCTACAATGAGCAGTTCTTC
TRBV19	.	TRBJ2-2	TRBD1	16	CASRVGDRANTGELFF	TGTGCCAGTAGAGTAGGGGACAGGGCTAACACCGGGGAGCTGTTTTTT
TRBV28	.	TRBJ1-3	.	16	CASSSPEWGQGNTIYF	TGTGCCAGCAGCTCCCCGGAGTGGGGGCAGGGAAACACCATATATTTT
TRBV5-4	.	TRBJ2-3	.	15	CASSPLEGGRDTQYF	TGTGCCAGTAGCCCCCTCGAGGGGGGGCGAGATACGCAGTATTTT
TRBV9	.	TRBJ2-6	.	22	CASSARIPFGQSLHSGANVLTF	TGTGCCAGCAGCGCACGAATTCCTTTCGGACAGTCCCTTCACTCTGGGGCCAACGTCCTGACTTTC
TRBV5-1	.	TRBJ2-7	TRBD2	15	CASSLELAGAYEQYF	TGCGCCAGCAGCTTGGAGCTAGCGGGGGCCTACGAGCAGTACTTC
TRBV10-1	.	TRBJ1-1	.	13	CASTETLDTEAFF	TGCGCCAGCACTGAGACTTTAGACACTGAAGCTTTCTTT
TRBV29-1	.	TRBJ1-5	.	15	CSVEVGEGGNQPQHF	TGCAGCGTTGAAGTTGGAGAGGGGGGCAATCAGCCCCAGCATTTT
TRBV11-2	.	TRBJ1-1	TRBD1	15	CASSSLTGGYTEAFF	TGTGCCAGCAGCTCCTTGACAGGGGGGTACACTGAAGCTTTCTTT
TRBV21-1	.	TRBJ2-1	.	16	CASSTCEVSPYNEQFF	TGTGCCAGCAGCACGTGCGAGGTTTCCCCTTACAATGAGCAGTTCTTC
TRBV9	.	TRBJ1-1	.	14	CASSVGGMNTEAFF	TGTGCCAGCAGCGTAGGAGGTATGAACACTGAAGCTTTCTTT
TRBV7-2	.	TRBJ2-3	TRBD2	16	CASSLGTSGGAYTQYF	TGTGCCAGCAGCTTAGGAACTAGCGGGGGGGCATATACGCAGTATTTT
TRBV6-6	.	TRBJ1-6	TRBD1	13	CASSWGQNSPLHF	TGTGCCAGCAGTTGGGGACAGAATTCACCCCTCCACTTT
TRBV12-5	.	TRBJ1-1	TRBD1	13	CASGLEGTGQAFF	TGTGCTAGTGGTTTGGAAGGGACAGGACAAGCTTTCTTT
TRBV2	.	TRBJ2-2	.	13	CASRSVGTGELFF	TGTGCCAGCAGGAGCGTTGGCACCGGGGAGCTGTTTTTT
TRBV20-1	.	TRBJ2-1	.	10	CSAYYNEQFF	TGCAGTGCCTACTACAATGAGCAGTTCTTC
TRBV5-1	.	TRBJ2-2	.	13	CASSWRGDGELFF	TGCGCCAGCAGCTGGCGCGGGGACGGGGAGCTGTTTTTT
TRBV19	.	TRBJ2-2	TRBD1	13	CASSTGTAGELFF	TGTGCCAGTAGCACCGGGACAGCCGGGGAGCTGTTTTTT
TRBV18	.	TRBJ1-1	.	13	CASSPQQESEAFF	TGTGCCAGCTCACCCCAACAGGAGAGTGAAGCTTTCTTT